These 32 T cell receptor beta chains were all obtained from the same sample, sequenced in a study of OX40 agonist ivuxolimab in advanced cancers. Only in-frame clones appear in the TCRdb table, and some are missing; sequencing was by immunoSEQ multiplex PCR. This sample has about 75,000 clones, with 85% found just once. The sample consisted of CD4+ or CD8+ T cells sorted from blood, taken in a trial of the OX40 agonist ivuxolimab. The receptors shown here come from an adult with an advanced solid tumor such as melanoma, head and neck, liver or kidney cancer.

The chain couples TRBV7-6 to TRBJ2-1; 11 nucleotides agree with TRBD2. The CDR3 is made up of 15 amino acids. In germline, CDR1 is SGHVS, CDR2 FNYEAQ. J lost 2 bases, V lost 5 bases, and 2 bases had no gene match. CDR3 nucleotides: TGTGCCAGCAGCCTTAGCGGGAGGGCCTACAATGAGCAGTTCTTC. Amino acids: CASSLSGRAYNEQFF.

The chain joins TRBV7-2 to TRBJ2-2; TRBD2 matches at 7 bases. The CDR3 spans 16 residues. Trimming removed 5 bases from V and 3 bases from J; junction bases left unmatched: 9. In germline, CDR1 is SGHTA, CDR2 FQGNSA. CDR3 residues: CASSPTGRPDTGELFF. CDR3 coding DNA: TGTGCCAGCAGCCCTACCGGGAGGCCCGACACCGGGGAGCTGTTTTTT.

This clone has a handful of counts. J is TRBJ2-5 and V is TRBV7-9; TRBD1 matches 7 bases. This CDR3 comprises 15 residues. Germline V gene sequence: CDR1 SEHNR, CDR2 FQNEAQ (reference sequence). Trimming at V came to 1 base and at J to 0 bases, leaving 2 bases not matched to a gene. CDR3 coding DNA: TGTGCCAGCAGCTTAGGGGGACAGTACCAAGAGACCCAGTACTTC. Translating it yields CASSLGGQYQETQYF. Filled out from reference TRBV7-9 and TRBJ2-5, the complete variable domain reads DTGVSQNPRHKITKRGQNVTFRCDPISEHNRLYWYRQTLGQGPEFLTYFQNEAQLEKSRLLSDRFSAERPKGSFSTLEIQRTEQGDSAMYLCASSLGGQYQETQYFGPGTRLLVL.

Here the CDR3 reads CASSLRPEAYEQYF. DNA of the CDR3: TGTGCCAGCAGTTTGCGCCCAGAAGCTTACGAGCAGTACTTC. This rearrangement joins TRBV27 to TRBJ2-7, with unresolved D. This CDR3 spans 14 amino acids. The V gene's germline CDR1 is MNHEY and CDR2 SMNVEV (reference sequence). Trimming pared 3 bases from V and 4 bases from J, leaving 13 bases between.

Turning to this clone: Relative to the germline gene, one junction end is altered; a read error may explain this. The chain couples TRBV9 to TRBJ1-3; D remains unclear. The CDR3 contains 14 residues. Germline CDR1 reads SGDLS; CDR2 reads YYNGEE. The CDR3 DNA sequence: TGTGCCAGCAGCGTAGAGGTCTCTGGAGACACCATATATTTT. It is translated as CASSVEVSGDTIYF. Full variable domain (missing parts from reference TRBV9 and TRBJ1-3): DSGVTQTPKHLITATGQRVTLRCSPRSGDLSVYWYQQSLDQGLQFLIQYYNGEERAKGNILERFSAQQFPDLHSELNLSSLELGDSALYFCASSVEVSGDTIYFGEGSWLTVV.

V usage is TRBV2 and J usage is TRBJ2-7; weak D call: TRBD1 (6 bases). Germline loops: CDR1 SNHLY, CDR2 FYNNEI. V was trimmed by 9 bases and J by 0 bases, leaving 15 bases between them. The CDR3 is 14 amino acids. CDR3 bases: TGTGCCAGTAACTACAGGGTTAGCTCCTACGAGCAGTACTTC. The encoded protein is CASNYRVSSYEQYF.

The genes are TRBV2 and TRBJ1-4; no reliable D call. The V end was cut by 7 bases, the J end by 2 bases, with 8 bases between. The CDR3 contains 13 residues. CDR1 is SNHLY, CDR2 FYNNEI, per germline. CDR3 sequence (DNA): TGTGCCAGCACCTGGGCCACTAATGAAAAACTGTTTTTT. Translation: CASTWATNEKLFF.

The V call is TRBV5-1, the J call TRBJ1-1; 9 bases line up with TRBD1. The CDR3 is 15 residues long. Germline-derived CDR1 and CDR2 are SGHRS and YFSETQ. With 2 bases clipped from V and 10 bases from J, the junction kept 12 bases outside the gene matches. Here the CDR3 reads CASSLGQGRDMSAFF. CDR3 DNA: TGCGCCAGCAGCTTAGGACAGGGGCGAGACATGTCAGCTTTCTTT. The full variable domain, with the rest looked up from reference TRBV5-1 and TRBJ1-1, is KAGVTQTPRYLIKTRGQQVTLSCSPISGHRSVSWYQQTPGQGLQFLFEYFSETQRNKGNFPGRFSGRQFSNSRSEMNVSTLELGDSALYLCASSLGQGRDMSAFFGQGTRLTVV.

This CDR3 is CASSLEGMGAGYTF. The CDR3 bases are TGCGCCAGCAGCTTGGAAGGGATGGGGGCTGGCTACACCTTC. V gene TRBV5-1 combines with J gene TRBJ1-2; TRBD1 might be the D (6 bases). Germline loops: CDR1 SGHRS, CDR2 YFSETQ. The CDR3 is 14 amino acids. Trimming shortened V by 0 bases and J by 7 bases, and 13 bases separated the two germline ends. The full variable domain, its missing parts supplied by reference TRBV5-1 and TRBJ1-2, is KAGVTQTPRYLIKTRGQQVTLSCSPISGHRSVSWYQQTPGQGLQFLFEYFSETQRNKGNFPGRFSGRQFSNSRSEMNVSTLELGDSALYLCASSLEGMGAGYTFGSGTRLTVV.

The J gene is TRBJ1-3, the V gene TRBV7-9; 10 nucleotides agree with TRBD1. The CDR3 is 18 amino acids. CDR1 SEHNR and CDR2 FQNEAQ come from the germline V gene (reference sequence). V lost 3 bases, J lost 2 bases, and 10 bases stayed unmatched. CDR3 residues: CASSFRVGGTGAGNTIYF. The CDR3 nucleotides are TGTGCCAGCAGCTTTCGAGTCGGGGGGACAGGGGCTGGAAACACCATATATTTT.

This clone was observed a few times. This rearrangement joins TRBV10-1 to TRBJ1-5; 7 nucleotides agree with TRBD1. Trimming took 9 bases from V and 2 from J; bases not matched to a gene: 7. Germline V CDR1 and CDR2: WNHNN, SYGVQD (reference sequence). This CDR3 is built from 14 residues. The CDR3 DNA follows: TGCGCCAGAAAGAGACAGGGTTGCAATCAGCCCCAGCATTTT. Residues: CARKRQGCNQPQHF.

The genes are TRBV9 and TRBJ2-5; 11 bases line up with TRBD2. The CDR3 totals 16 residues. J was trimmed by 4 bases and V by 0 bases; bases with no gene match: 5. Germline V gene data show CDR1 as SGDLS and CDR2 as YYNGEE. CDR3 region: CASSVGLAGTPETQYF. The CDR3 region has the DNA TGTGCCAGCAGCGTAGGACTAGCGGGAACCCCAGAGACCCAGTACTTC.

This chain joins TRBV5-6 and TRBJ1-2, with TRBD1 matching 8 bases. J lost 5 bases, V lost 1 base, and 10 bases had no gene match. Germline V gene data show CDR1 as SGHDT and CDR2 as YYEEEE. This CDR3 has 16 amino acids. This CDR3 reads CASSLFGQGAVYGYTF. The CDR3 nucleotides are TGTGCCAGCAGCTTGTTTGGACAGGGAGCAGTTTATGGCTACACCTTC.

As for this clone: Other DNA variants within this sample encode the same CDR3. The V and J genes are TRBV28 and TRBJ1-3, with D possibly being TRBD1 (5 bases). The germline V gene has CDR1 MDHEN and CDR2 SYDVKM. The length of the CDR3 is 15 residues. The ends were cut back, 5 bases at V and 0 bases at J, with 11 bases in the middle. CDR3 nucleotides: TGTGCCAGCAGTAAAACAGGCTTCTCTGGAAACACCATATATTTT. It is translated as CASSKTGFSGNTIYF.

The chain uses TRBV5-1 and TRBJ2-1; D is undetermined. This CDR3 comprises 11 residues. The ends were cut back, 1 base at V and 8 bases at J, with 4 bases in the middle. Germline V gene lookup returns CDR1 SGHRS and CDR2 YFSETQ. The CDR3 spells CASSLYDEQFF. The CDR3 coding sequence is TGCGCCAGCAGCTTGTATGATGAGCAGTTCTTC.

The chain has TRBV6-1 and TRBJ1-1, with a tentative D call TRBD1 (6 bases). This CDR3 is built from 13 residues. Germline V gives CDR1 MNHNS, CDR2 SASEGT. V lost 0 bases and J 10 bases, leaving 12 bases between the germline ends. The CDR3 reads CASSEARQGRAFF. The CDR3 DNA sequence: TGTGCCAGCAGTGAAGCAAGGCAGGGGAGAGCTTTCTTT.

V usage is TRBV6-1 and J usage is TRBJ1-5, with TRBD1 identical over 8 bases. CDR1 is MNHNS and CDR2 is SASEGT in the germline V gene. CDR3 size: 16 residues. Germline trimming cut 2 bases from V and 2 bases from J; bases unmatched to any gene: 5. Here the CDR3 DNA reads TGTGCCAGCAGTGAAAAGTCAGGGGGCGGCAATCAGCCCCAGCATTTT. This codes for CASSEKSGGGNQPQHF.

This CDR3 reads CASSITDTQYF. For the CDR3, the DNA is TGTGCCAGCAGCATAACAGATACGCAGTATTTT. The J gene is TRBJ2-3, the V gene TRBV11-2; D gene uncertain. V was trimmed by 5 bases and J by 3 bases, leaving 3 bases between them. The CDR3 has 11 amino acids. From germline, CDR1 is SGHAT and CDR2 FQNNGV. Drawing the rest from reference TRBV11-2 and TRBJ2-3, the complete variable domain is EAGVAQSPRYKIIEKRQSVAFWCNPISGHATLYWYQQILGQGPKLLIQFQNNGVVDDSQLPKDRFSAERLKGVDSTLKIQPAKLEDSAVYLCASSITDTQYFGPGTRLTVL.

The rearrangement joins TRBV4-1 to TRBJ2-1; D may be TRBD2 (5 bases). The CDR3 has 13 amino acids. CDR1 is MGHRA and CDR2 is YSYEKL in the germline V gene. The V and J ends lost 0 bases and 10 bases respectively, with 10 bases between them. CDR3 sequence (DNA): TGCGCCAGCAGCCAAGATGTCGGGAAGGAGCAGTTCTTC. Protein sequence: CASSQDVGKEQFF.

CDR3 sequence reads: CASSLRGSLIYGYTF. The CDR3 DNA reads TGTGCCAGCAGTTTGAGGGGAAGTCTAATCTATGGCTACACCTTC. The chain is built from TRBV6-5 and TRBJ1-2, with TRBD1 as a possible D gene (5 bases). The CDR3 is 15 amino acids. The V gene's germline CDR1 is MNHEY and CDR2 SVGAGI. V shed 4 bases and J shed 4 bases, with 16 bases lying between them.

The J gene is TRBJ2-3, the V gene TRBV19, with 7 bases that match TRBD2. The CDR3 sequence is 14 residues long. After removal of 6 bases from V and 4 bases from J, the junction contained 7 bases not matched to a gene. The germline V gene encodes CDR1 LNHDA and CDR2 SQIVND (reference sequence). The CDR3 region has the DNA TGTGCCAGTAGCCGGGGGGTTGAAGCAGATACGCAGTATTTT. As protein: CASSRGVEADTQYF.

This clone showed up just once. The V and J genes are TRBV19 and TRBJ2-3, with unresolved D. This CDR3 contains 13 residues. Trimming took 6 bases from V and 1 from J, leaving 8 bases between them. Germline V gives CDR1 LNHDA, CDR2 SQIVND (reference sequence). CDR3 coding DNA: TGTGCCAGTAGCCCTGAAGGCACAGATACGCAGTATTTT. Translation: CASSPEGTDTQYF.

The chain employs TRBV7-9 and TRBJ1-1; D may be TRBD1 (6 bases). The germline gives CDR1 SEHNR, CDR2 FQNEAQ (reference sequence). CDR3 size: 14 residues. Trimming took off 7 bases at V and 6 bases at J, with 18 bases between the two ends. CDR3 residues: CASTFLTGIAEAFF. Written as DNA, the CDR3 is TGTGCCAGCACCTTCCTTACAGGGATCGCTGAAGCTTTCTTT. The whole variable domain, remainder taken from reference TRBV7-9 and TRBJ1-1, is DTGVSQNPRHKITKRGQNVTFRCDPISEHNRLYWYRQTLGQGPEFLTYFQNEAQLEKSRLLSDRFSAERPKGSFSTLEIQRTEQGDSAMYLCASTFLTGIAEAFFGQGTRLTVV.

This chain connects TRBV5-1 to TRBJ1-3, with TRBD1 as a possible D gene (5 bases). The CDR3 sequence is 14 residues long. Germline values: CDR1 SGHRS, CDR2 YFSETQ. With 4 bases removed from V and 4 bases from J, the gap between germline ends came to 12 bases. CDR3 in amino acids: CASSNQGGGNTIYF. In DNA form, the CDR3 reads TGCGCCAGCAGCAACCAGGGTGGAGGAAACACCATATATTTT. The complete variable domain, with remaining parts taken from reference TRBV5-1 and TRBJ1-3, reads KAGVTQTPRYLIKTRGQQVTLSCSPISGHRSVSWYQQTPGQGLQFLFEYFSETQRNKGNFPGRFSGRQFSNSRSEMNVSTLELGDSALYLCASSNQGGGNTIYFGEGSWLTVV.

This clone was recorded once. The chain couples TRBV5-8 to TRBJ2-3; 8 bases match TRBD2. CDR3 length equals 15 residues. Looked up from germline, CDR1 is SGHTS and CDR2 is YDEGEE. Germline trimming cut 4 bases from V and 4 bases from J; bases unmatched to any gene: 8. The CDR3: CASSPGGTGADTQYF. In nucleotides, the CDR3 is TGTGCCAGCAGCCCGGGAGGGACGGGGGCAGATACGCAGTATTTT.

The CDR3: CASSLGSAGTDTQYF. As DNA, the CDR3 is TGCGCCAGCAGCTTGGGTTCGGCGGGCACAGATACGCAGTATTTT. V usage is TRBV5-1 and J usage is TRBJ2-3, with D unclear. The CDR3 covers 15 residues. CDR1 and CDR2 (germline): SGHRS, YFSETQ. Trimming pared 0 bases from V and 1 base from J, leaving 9 bases between. The entire variable domain, with the rest obtained from reference TRBV5-1 and TRBJ2-3, is as follows: KAGVTQTPRYLIKTRGQQVTLSCSPISGHRSVSWYQQTPGQGLQFLFEYFSETQRNKGNFPGRFSGRQFSNSRSEMNVSTLELGDSALYLCASSLGSAGTDTQYFGPGTRLTVL.

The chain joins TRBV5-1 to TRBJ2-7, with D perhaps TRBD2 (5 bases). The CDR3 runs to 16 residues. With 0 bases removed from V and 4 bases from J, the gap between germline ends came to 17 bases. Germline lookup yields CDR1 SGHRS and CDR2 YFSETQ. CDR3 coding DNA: TGCGCCAGCAGCTTGGGGAGCGGTGGGCCGGTGTACGAGCAGTACTTC. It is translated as CASSLGSGGPVYEQYF.

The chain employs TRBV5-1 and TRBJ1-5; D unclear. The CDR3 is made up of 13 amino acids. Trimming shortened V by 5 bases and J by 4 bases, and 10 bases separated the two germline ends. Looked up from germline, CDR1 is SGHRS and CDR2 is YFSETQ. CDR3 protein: CASSSEGNQPQHF. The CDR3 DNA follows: TGCGCCAGCAGTTCTGAGGGAAATCAGCCCCAGCATTTT.

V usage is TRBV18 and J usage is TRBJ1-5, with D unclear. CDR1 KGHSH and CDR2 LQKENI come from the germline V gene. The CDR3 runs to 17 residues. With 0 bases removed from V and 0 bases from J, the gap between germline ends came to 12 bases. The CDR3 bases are TGTGCCAGCTCACCACCATCCTCCGGAGATAGCAATCAGCCCCAGCATTTT. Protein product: CASSPPSSGDSNQPQHF.

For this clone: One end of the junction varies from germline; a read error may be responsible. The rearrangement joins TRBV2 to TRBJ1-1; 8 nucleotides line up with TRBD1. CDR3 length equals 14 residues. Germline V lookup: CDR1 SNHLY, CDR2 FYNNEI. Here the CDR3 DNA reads TGTGCCAGCAGAGAAGGACAGGGATGGCCTGAAGCTTTCTTT. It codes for CASREGQGWPEAFF.

The CDR3 is CASSSRGLSDEQYF. DNA of the CDR3: TGTGCCAGCAGTTCGAGGGGGCTCAGTGACGAGCAGTACTTC. This chain connects TRBV6-5 to TRBJ2-7; 7 positions agree with TRBD1. With 4 bases clipped from V and 5 bases from J, the junction kept 8 bases outside the gene matches. The CDR3 has 14 residues. Germline values: CDR1 MNHEY, CDR2 SVGAGI.

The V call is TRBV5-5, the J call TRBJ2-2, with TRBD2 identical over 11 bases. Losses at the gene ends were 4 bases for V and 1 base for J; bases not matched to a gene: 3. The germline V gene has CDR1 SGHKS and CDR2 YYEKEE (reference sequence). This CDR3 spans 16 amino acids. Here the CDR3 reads CASSGLAGLNTGELFF. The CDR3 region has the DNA TGTGCCAGCAGCGGACTAGCGGGTTTGAACACCGGGGAGCTGTTTTTT.